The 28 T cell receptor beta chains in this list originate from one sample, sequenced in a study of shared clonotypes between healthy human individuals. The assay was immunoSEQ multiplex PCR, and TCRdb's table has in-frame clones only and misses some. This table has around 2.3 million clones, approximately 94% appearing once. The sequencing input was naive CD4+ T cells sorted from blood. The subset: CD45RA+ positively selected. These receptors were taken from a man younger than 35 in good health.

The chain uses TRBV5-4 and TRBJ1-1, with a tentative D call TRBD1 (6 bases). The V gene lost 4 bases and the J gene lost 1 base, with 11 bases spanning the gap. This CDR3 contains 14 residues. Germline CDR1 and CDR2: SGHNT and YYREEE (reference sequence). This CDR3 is CASSLKDRNTEAFF. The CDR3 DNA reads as TGTGCCAGCAGCCTAAAGGACAGGAACACTGAAGCTTTCTTT.

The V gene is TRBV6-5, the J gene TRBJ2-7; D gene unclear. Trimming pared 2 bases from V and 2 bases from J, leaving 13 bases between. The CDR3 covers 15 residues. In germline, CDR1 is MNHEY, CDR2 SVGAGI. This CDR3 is CASSYDGRSTYEQYF. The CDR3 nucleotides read TGTGCCAGCAGTTACGACGGACGGTCAACCTACGAGCAGTACTTC.

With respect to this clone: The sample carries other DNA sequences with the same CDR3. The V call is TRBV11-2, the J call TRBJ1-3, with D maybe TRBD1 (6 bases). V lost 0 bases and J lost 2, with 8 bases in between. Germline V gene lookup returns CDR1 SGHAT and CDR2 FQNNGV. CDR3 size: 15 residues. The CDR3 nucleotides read TGTGCCAGCAGCTTAGAGGGGGCTGCTGGAAACACCATATATTTT. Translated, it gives CASSLEGAAGNTIYF.

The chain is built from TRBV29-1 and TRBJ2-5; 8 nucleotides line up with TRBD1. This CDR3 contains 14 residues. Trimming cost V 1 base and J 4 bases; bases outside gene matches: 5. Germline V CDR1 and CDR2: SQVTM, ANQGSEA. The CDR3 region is CSVEGAGGAETQYF. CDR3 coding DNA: TGCAGCGTTGAAGGGGCAGGGGGCGCAGAGACCCAGTACTTC.

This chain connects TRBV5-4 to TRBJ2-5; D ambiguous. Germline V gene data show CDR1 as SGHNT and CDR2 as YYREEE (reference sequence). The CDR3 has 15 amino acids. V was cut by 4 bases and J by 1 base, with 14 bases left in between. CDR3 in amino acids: CASSPPHSLQETQYF. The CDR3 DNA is TGTGCCAGCAGCCCCCCGCACAGCCTCCAAGAGACCCAGTACTTC. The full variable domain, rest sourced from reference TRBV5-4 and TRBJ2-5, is ETGVTQSPTHLIKTRGQQVTLRCSSQSGHNTVSWYQQALGQGPQFIFQYYREEENGRGNFPPRFSGLQFPNYSSELNVNALELDDSALYLCASSPPHSLQETQYFGPGTRLLVL.

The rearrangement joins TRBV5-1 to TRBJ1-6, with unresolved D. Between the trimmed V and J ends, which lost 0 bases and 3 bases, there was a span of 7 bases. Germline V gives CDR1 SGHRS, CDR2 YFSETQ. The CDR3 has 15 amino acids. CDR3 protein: CASSLAESYNSPLHF. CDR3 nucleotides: TGCGCCAGCAGCTTGGCCGAGAGCTATAATTCACCCCTCCACTTT.

CDR3 nucleotides: TGTGCCACCTCACAAGGGGGCTCTGGAAACACCATATATTTT. Amino acid sequence: CATSQGGSGNTIYF. The chain links TRBV7-9 to TRBJ1-3, with D perhaps TRBD1 (6 bases). Germline CDR1 is SEHNR and CDR2 is FQNEAQ (reference sequence). The V and J ends lost 10 bases and 0 bases respectively, with 13 bases between them. The CDR3 has 14 residues.

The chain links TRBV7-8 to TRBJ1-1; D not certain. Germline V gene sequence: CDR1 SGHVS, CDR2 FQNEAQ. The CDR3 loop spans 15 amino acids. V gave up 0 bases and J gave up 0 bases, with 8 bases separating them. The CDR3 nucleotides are TGTGCCAGCAGCTTAGCGGGTCAGATGAACACTGAAGCTTTCTTT. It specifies CASSLAGQMNTEAFF. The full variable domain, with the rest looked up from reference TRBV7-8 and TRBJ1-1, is GAGVSQSPRYKVAKRGQDVALRCDPISGHVSLFWYQQALGQGPEFLTYFQNEAQLDKSGLPSDRFFAERPEGSVSTLKIQRTQQEDSAVYLCASSLAGQMNTEAFFGQGTRLTVV.

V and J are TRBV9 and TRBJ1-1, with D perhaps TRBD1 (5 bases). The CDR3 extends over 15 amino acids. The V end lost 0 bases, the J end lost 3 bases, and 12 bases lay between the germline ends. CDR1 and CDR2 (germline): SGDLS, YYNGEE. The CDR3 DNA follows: TGTGCCAGCAGCGTAGGACGGGGGGTAGACACTGAAGCTTTCTTT. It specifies CASSVGRGVDTEAFF.

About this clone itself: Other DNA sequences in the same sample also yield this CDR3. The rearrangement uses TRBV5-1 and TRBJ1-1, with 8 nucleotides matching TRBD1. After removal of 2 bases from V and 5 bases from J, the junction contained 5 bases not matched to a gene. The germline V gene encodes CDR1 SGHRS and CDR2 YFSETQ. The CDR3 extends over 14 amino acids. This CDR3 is CASSLTGGKTEAFF. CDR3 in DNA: TGCGCCAGCAGCTTAACAGGGGGGAAAACTGAAGCTTTCTTT.

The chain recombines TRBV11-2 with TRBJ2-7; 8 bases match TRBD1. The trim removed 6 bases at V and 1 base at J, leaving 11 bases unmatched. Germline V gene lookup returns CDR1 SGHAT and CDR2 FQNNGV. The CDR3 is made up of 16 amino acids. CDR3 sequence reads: CASRSRDRLGSYEQYF. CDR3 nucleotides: TGTGCCAGCAGATCCCGGGACAGGCTAGGTTCCTACGAGCAGTACTTC.

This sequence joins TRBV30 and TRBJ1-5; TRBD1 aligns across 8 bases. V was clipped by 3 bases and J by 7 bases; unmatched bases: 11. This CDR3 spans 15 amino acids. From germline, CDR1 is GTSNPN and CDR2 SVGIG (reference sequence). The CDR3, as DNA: TGTGCCTGGAGGAGGGGCGGGACAGGTAAACAGCCCCAGCATTTT. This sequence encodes CAWRRGGTGKQPQHF. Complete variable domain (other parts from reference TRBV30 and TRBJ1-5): SQTIHQWPATLVQPVGSPLSLECTVEGTSNPNLYWYRQAAGRGLQLLFYSVGIGQISSEVPQNLSASRPQDRQFILSSKKLLLSDSGFYLCAWRRGGTGKQPQHFGDGTRLSIL.

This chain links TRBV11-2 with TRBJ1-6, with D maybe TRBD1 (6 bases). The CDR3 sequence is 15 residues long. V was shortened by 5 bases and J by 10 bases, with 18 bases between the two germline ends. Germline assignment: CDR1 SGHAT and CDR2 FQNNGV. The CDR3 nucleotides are TGTGCCAGCAGCCCTTTCGGGGGGGCCGGGTCACCCCTCCACTTT. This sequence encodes CASSPFGGAGSPLHF. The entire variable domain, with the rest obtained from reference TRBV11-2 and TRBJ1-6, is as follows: EAGVAQSPRYKIIEKRQSVAFWCNPISGHATLYWYQQILGQGPKLLIQFQNNGVVDDSQLPKDRFSAERLKGVDSTLKIQPAKLEDSAVYLCASSPFGGAGSPLHFGNGTRLTVT.

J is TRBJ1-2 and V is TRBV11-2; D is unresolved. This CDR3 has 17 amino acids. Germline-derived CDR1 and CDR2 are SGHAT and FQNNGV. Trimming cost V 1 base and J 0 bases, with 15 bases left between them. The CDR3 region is CASSLVGSRESNYGYTF. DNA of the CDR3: TGTGCCAGCAGCTTAGTAGGCAGTAGGGAGTCTAACTATGGCTACACCTTC.

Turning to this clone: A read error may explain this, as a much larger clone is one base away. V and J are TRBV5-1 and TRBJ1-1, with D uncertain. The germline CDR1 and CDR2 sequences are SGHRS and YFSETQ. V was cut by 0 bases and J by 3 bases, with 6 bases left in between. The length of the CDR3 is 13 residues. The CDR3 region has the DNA TGCGCCAGCAGCTTGGACTGGGACACTGAAGCTTTCTTT. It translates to CASSLDWDTEAFF.

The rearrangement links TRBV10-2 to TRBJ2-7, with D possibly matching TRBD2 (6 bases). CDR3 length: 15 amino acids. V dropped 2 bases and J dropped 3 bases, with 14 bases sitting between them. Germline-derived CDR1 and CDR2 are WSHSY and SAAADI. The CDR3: CASSEEAGIYYEQYF. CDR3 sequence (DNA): TGCGCCAGCAGTGAGGAGGCGGGAATATACTACGAGCAGTACTTC.

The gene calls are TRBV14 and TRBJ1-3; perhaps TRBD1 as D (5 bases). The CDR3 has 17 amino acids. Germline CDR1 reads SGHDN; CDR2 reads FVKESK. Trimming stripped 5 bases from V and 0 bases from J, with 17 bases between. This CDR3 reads CASSSSYLRDSGNTIYF. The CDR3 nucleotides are TGTGCCAGCAGCTCCAGCTACCTCAGGGACTCTGGAAACACCATATATTTT.

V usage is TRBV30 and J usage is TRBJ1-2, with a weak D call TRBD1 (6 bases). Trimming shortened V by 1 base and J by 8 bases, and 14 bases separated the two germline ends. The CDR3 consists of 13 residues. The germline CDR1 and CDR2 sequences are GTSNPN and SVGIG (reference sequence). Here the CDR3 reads CAWSALRGVGYTF. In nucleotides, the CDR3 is TGTGCCTGGAGTGCTCTGAGGGGGGTAGGCTACACCTTC.

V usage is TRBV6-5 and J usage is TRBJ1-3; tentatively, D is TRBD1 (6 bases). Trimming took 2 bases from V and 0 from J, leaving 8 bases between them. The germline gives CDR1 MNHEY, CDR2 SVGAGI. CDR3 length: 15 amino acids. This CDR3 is CASSYGGVSGNTIYF. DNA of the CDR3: TGTGCCAGCAGTTACGGGGGCGTCTCTGGAAACACCATATATTTT.

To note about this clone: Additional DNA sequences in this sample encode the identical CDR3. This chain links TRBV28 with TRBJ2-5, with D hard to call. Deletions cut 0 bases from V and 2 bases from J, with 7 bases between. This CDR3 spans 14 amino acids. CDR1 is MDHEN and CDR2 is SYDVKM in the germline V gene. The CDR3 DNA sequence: TGTGCCAGCAGTTTATGGGCACTACAAGAGACCCAGTACTTC. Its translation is CASSLWALQETQYF. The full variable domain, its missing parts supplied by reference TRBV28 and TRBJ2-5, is DVKVTQSSRYLVKRTGEKVFLECVQDMDHENMFWYRQDPGLGLRLIYFSYDVKMKEKGDIPEGYSVSREKKERFSLILESASTNQTSMYLCASSLWALQETQYFGPGTRLLVL.

The CDR3 DNA reads TGTGCCAGTAGACACCTTACCCGGGACAGGGACACCGGGGAGCTGTTTTTT. It codes for CASRHLTRDRDTGELFF. This chain connects TRBV19 to TRBJ2-2, with 9 positions matching TRBD1. This CDR3 is 17 amino acids long. V trimming: 6 bases; J trimming: 3 bases; junction bases outside the gene matches: 11. Germline lookup yields CDR1 LNHDA and CDR2 SQIVND (reference sequence).

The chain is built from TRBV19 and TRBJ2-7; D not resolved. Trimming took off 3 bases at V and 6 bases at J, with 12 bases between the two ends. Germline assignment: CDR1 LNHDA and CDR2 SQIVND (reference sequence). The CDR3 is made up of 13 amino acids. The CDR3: CASSISHPGEQYF. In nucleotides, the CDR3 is TGTGCCAGTAGTATTTCCCATCCAGGCGAGCAGTACTTC.

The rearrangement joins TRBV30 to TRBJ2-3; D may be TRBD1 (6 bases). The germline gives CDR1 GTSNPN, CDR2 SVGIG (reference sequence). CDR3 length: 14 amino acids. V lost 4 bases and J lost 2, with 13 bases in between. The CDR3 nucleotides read TGTGCCTGGACCCGGGACAAGTACACAGATACGCAGTATTTT. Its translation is CAWTRDKYTDTQYF.

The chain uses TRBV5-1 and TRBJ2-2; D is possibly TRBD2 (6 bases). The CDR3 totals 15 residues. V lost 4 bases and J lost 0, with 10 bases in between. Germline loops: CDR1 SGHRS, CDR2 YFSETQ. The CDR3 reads CASSPIAANTGELFF. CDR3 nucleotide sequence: TGCGCCAGCAGCCCGATAGCGGCGAACACCGGGGAGCTGTTTTTT. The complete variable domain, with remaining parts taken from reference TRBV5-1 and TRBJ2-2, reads KAGVTQTPRYLIKTRGQQVTLSCSPISGHRSVSWYQQTPGQGLQFLFEYFSETQRNKGNFPGRFSGRQFSNSRSEMNVSTLELGDSALYLCASSPIAANTGELFFGEGSRLTVL.

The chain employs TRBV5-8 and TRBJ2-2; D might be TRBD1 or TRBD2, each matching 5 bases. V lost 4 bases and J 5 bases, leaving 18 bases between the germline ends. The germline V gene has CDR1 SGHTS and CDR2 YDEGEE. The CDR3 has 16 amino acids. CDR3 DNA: TGTGCCAGCAGCGCCGTAGGTGGGGGTCGAACCGGGGAGCTGTTTTTT. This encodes CASSAVGGGRTGELFF.

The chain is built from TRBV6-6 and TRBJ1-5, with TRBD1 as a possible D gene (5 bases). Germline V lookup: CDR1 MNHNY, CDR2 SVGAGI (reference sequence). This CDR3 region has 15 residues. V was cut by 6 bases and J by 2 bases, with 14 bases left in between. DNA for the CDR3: TGTGCCAGCAGCCACGGGACGCAAGGCAATCAGCCCCAGCATTTT. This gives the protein CASSHGTQGNQPQHF.

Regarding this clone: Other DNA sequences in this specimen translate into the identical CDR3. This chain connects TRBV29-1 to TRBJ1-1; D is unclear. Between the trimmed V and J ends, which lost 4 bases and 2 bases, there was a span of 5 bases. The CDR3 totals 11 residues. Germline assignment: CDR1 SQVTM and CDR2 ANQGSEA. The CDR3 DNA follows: TGCAGCGTTGTCGGCAACACTGAAGCTTTCTTT. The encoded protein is CSVVGNTEAFF.

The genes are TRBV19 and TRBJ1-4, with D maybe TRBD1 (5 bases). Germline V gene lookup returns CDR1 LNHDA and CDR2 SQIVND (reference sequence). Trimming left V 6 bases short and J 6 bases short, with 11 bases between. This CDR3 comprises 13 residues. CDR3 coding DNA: TGTGCCAGTAGGCCGGGACTCTATGAAAAACTGTTTTTT. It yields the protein CASRPGLYEKLFF.